This TCR beta chain comes out of a study of T cell repertoires in cytomegalovirus infection. Study results and caveats: CMV carriers having the relevant HLA were flagged by cumulative public TCR beta family frequency.

MiXCR, applied by TCRdb to the reads, yields one record per CDR3 protein. The sample contains more than 300,000 distinct CDR3 sequences, 34% of which appear only once. This CDR3 is 14 amino acids long. Germline loops: CDR1 ENHRY, CDR2 SYGVKD. J was trimmed by 1 base and V by 3 bases; bases with no gene match: 0. In the case of this clonotype: Its antigen is undetermined.

This specimen consisted of cultured PBMCs, obtained from culture after CMV antigen stimulation. The chain is built from TRBV10-3 and TRBJ1-5, with 7 nucleotides matching TRBD1. The sequence was obtained from a human donor in good health (CMV status not recorded). Some clones in this sample may be carry-over from other donors' samples. In DNA form, the CDR3 reads TGTGCCATCAGTGAAGGGGGCAGCAATCAGCCCCAGCATTTT. It is translated as CAISEGGSNQPQHF.